The 2 T cell receptor beta chains reported below all come from one sample, sequenced in a study of blood T cells in healthy people across ages. The use of a sample-barcoded 5' primer and a J-beta primer mix characterized a second PCR of roughly 6 to 11 cycles. A single record per CDR3 protein comes from TCRdb applying MiXCR to the 5' RACE reads. The sample lists fewer than 1.5 million distinct CDR3 sequences, 42% occurring once. The sample was blood. Source of these receptors: a woman between 18 and 29 years old in good health.

The genes are TRBV3-1 and TRBJ2-7; 11 bases line up with TRBD1. TRBJ2-4 matches the DNA end more closely, so the J call is doubtful. This CDR3 is built from 16 residues. Germline V gene lookup returns CDR1 LGHDT and CDR2 YNNKEL (reference sequence). The CDR3 DNA reads TGTGCCAGCAGCCAACCGGGACAGGGGGATTGGCACATTCAGTACTTC. Its protein product is CASSQPGQGDWHIQYF.

There are a few counts of this clonotype. V gene TRBV5-1 combines with J gene TRBJ2-3; 13 nucleotides match TRBD2. V lost 4 bases to trimming and J lost 2 bases; unmatched junction nucleotides: 4. The CDR3 extends over 16 amino acids. Germline values: CDR1 SGHRS, CDR2 YFSETQ. In DNA, the CDR3 is TGCGCCAGCAGCCAGGGACTAGCGGGGTACACAGATACGCAGTATTTT. The encoded protein is CASSQGLAGYTDTQYF.